Below are 31 T cell receptor beta chains sequenced from a single sample in a study of shared clonotypes between healthy human individuals. This table comes from immunoSEQ multiplex PCR, and its TCRdb copy is limited to in-frame clones, with some not included. The sample consists of 1 million to 1.2 million clones, roughly 80% of them appearing once. The sequenced material came from memory CD4+ T cells from PBMCs. This sample's subset: CD45RA-negative fraction. All receptors come from a young man in good health. Some clones in this sample may be carry-over from other donors' samples.

This clone was seen many times. Other DNA sequences in the same sample also yield this CDR3. CDR3 DNA sequence: TGTGCCAGCAGTGACGGGGGCGGAGGGAATGAGCAGTTCTTC. The encoded protein is CASSDGGGGNEQFF. The chain links TRBV6-4 to TRBJ2-1; D tentatively reads TRBD1 or TRBD2 (6 bases each). CDR3 length equals 14 residues. Trimming stripped 2 bases from V and 7 bases from J, with 12 bases between. CDR1 and CDR2 (germline): MRHNA, SNTAGT.

The V and J genes are TRBV11-3 and TRBJ2-7, with 9 positions matching TRBD2. V was pared by 5 bases and J by 2 bases, with 7 bases of the junction left unmatched. The CDR3 length is 15 residues. Germline V gives CDR1 SGHNT, CDR2 YENEEA. The CDR3 coding sequence is TGTGCCAGCAGCCTTAGACTAGCGGAGACCTACGAGCAGTACTTC. This codes for CASSLRLAETYEQYF.

The chain has TRBV28 and TRBJ1-3; D call uncertain. The CDR3 spans 10 residues. The ends were cut back, 10 bases at V and 11 bases at J, with 12 bases in the middle. Germline V CDR1 and CDR2: MDHEN, SYDVKM. The CDR3 here is CATGGVAIYF. CDR3 in DNA: TGTGCCACGGGAGGCGTTGCCATATATTTT. Together with reference TRBV28 and TRBJ1-3, the CDR3 gives the full variable domain: DVKVTQSSRYLVKRTGEKVFLECVQDMDHENMFWYRQDPGLGLRLIYFSYDVKMKEKGDIPEGYSVSREKKERFSLILESASTNQTSMYLCATGGVAIYFGEGSWLTVV.

Comment on this clone: A read error may explain this, as a much larger clone is one base away. Other DNA sequences within the sample encode an identical CDR3. This CDR3 is CASNRNTGELFF. In DNA form, the CDR3 reads TGTGCCAGCAACCGGAACACCGGGGAGCTGTTTTTT. The genes are TRBV28 and TRBJ2-2; D remains ambiguous. The CDR3 consists of 12 residues. Looked up from germline, CDR1 is MDHEN and CDR2 is SYDVKM. Trimming took 7 bases from V and 1 from J, leaving 4 bases between them.

V gene TRBV6-1 combines with J gene TRBJ1-1; possibly TRBD1 for D (5 bases). The V end was cut by 6 bases, the J end by 1 base, with 12 bases between. CDR3 length: 14 residues. Germline CDR1 is MNHNS and CDR2 is SASEGT. In DNA, the CDR3 is TGTGCCAGCAGGGGGGTCGACAGGAACACTGAAGCTTTCTTT. Translated, it gives CASRGVDRNTEAFF.

This clone was detected once. This chain uses TRBV9 with TRBJ2-3; no clear D. The germline V gene encodes CDR1 SGDLS and CDR2 YYNGEE. This CDR3 is 12 amino acids long. Trimming cost V 4 bases and J 5 bases, with 8 bases left between them. CDR3 loop: CASSNRRDTQYF. The CDR3 coding sequence is TGTGCCAGCAGCAACCGAAGAGATACGCAGTATTTT.

The chain couples TRBV30 to TRBJ2-5, with D hard to call. This CDR3 comprises 13 residues. Per germline, CDR1 GTSNPN and CDR2 SVGIG (reference sequence). Trimming took 2 bases from V and 2 from J, leaving 9 bases between them. The CDR3 DNA follows: TGTGCCTGGAGTTTGTCTTATCAAGAGACCCAGTACTTC. Protein: CAWSLSYQETQYF.

The chain joins TRBV7-9 to TRBJ1-5; 7 bases match TRBD1. The CDR3 has 17 residues. CDR1 and CDR2 from the germline V gene are SEHNR and FQNEAQ (reference sequence). With 4 bases clipped from V and 2 bases from J, the junction kept 11 bases outside the gene matches. CDR3 DNA sequence: TGTGCCAGCAGCTCCCTGACAGGGACAGCGGGCAATCAGCCCCAGCATTTT. This gives the protein CASSSLTGTAGNQPQHF.

This clone was seen more than once but under ten times. The chain combines TRBV6-5 with TRBJ1-1; a weak D match, TRBD1 (6 bases). There are 15 residues in the CDR3. The germline V gene has CDR1 MNHEY and CDR2 SVGAGI. The CDR3 DNA follows: TGTGCTACTCTCAGCATCCGGGACAAAAACACTGAAGCTTTCTTT. Its translation is CATLSIRDKNTEAFF.

The V and J genes are TRBV19 and TRBJ2-3, with 11 bases that match TRBD2. Germline CDR1 and CDR2: LNHDA and SQIVND (reference sequence). V shed 5 bases, J shed 8 bases, and the junction held 12 bases outside the gene matches. There are 16 residues in the CDR3. Here the CDR3 reads CASSATSGGVVGTQYF. CDR3 sequence (DNA): TGTGCCAGTAGTGCCACTAGCGGGGGAGTCGTCGGTACGCAGTATTTT.

V gene TRBV30 combines with J gene TRBJ2-3, with D possibly matching TRBD2 (6 bases). Germline-derived CDR1 and CDR2 are GTSNPN and SVGIG (reference sequence). Trimming cost V 2 bases and J 3 bases, with 12 bases left between them. The CDR3 length is 14 residues. CDR3 DNA sequence: TGTGCCTGGAGTCGGGGGACCAGAACAGATACGCAGTATTTT. Translating gives CAWSRGTRTDTQYF.

This clone was counted many times. The rearrangement joins TRBV7-3 to TRBJ2-1, with D possibly matching TRBD1 (7 bases). Germline CDR1 reads SGHTA; CDR2 reads FQGTGA. The length of the CDR3 is 15 residues. The V and J ends lost 5 bases and 6 bases respectively, with 17 bases between them. CDR3 sequence reads: CASSLGGREFNEQFF. CDR3 nucleotides: TGTGCCAGCAGCCTAGGGGGCCGGGAGTTCAATGAGCAGTTCTTC. Full variable domain (remainder filled in from reference TRBV7-3 and TRBJ2-1): GAGVSQTPSNKVTEKGKYVELRCDPISGHTALYWYRQSLGQGPEFLIYFQGTGAADDSGLPNDRFFAVRPEGSVSTLKIQRTERGDSAVYLCASSLGGREFNEQFFGPGTRLTVL.

The V call is TRBV28, the J call TRBJ2-7; no firm D call. CDR3 size: 16 residues. V was trimmed by 3 bases and J by 6 bases, leaving 21 bases between them. In germline, CDR1 is MDHEN, CDR2 SYDVKM. CDR3 region: CASSLTGGPALGEQYF. The CDR3 DNA reads TGTGCCAGCAGTTTGACGGGCGGTCCCGCCCTGGGCGAGCAGTACTTC. Full variable domain (rest looked up from reference TRBV28 and TRBJ2-7): DVKVTQSSRYLVKRTGEKVFLECVQDMDHENMFWYRQDPGLGLRLIYFSYDVKMKEKGDIPEGYSVSREKKERFSLILESASTNQTSMYLCASSLTGGPALGEQYFGPGTRLTVT.

This CDR3 reads CASRRRSQGTQYF. CDR3 sequence (DNA): TGTGCCAGCAGACGTAGGTCCCAGGGGACCCAGTACTTC. The rearrangement links TRBV6-5 to TRBJ2-5; D perhaps matches TRBD1 (5 bases). Trimming left V 6 bases short and J 7 bases short, with 15 bases between. The germline CDR1 and CDR2 sequences are MNHEY and SVGAGI. CDR3 size: 13 residues.

This clone was seen more than once but under ten times. V is TRBV19 and J is TRBJ2-7; D remains ambiguous. Germline lookup yields CDR1 LNHDA and CDR2 SQIVND (reference sequence). V lost 5 bases to trimming and J lost 1 base, with 12 bases between them. The CDR3 loop spans 14 amino acids. The CDR3 DNA is TGTGCCAGTAGTTCAAGACGCGGATCCTACGAGCAGTACTTC. Translation: CASSSRRGSYEQYF.

The chain couples TRBV27 to TRBJ2-1; 11 bases line up with TRBD2. Germline assignment: CDR1 MNHEY and CDR2 SMNVEV (reference sequence). The CDR3 is 14 amino acids. The V segment lost 6 bases and the J segment 3 bases; nucleotides outside the gene matches: 1. The CDR3 loop reads CASRGLAVYNEQFF. The DNA for the CDR3 is TGTGCCAGCAGGGGACTAGCGGTCTACAATGAGCAGTTCTTC.

This rearrangement joins TRBV28 to TRBJ2-1; maybe TRBD2 (5 bases). Germline V gene sequence: CDR1 MDHEN, CDR2 SYDVKM. Trimming removed 2 bases at V and 1 base at J, with 9 bases between. The CDR3 is 15 amino acids. This CDR3 reads CASSLDGKSYNEQFF. The CDR3 DNA follows: TGTGCCAGCAGTTTAGACGGGAAATCCTACAATGAGCAGTTCTTC.

The chain is built from TRBV6-1 and TRBJ2-1, with D perhaps TRBD1 or TRBD2 (5 bases each). V was cut by 6 bases and J by 4 bases, with 16 bases left in between. The V gene's germline CDR1 is MNHNS and CDR2 SASEGT. The CDR3 runs 15 residues. The DNA of the CDR3 is TGTGCCAGCAGAGTGGGGCCTAGCCCATACAATGAGCAGTTCTTC. Translating gives CASRVGPSPYNEQFF.

With respect to this clone: Other DNA variants within this sample encode the same CDR3. The rearrangement joins TRBV6-1 to TRBJ2-5, with TRBD2 matching 12 bases. After removal of 9 bases from V and 1 base from J, the junction contained 6 bases not matched to a gene. This CDR3 has 15 amino acids. Germline values: CDR1 MNHNS, CDR2 SASEGT. CDR3 DNA sequence: TGTGCCAGTCTATCGGGACTAGCGGGCCAAGAGACCCAGTACTTC. Encoded protein: CASLSGLAGQETQYF.

The rearrangement uses TRBV5-1 and TRBJ2-2, with D perhaps assigned TRBD1 or TRBD2 (6 bases each). The CDR3 contains 15 residues. Germline loops: CDR1 SGHRS, CDR2 YFSETQ. The germline V and J ends were trimmed by 0 bases and 7 bases, with 13 bases remaining between them. The CDR3 DNA follows: TGCGCCAGCAGCTTGGCCGGGGGCGCGTACGGGGAGCTGTTTTTT. Protein: CASSLAGGAYGELFF.

The CDR3 loop is CASSPWAAGGPVETQYF. The CDR3 DNA sequence: TGTGCCAGCAGCCCCTGGGCAGCGGGAGGGCCGGTAGAGACCCAGTACTTC. The chain is built from TRBV11-2 and TRBJ2-5, with 10 bases identical to TRBD2. Trimming removed 5 bases from V and 4 bases from J; junction bases left unmatched: 13. CDR3 size: 17 residues. Germline V gene lookup returns CDR1 SGHAT and CDR2 FQNNGV.

The chain links TRBV5-1 to TRBJ2-3, with 8 bases matching TRBD2. The CDR3 is 15 amino acids. The trim removed 4 bases at V and 4 bases at J, leaving 8 bases unmatched. From germline, CDR1 is SGHRS and CDR2 YFSETQ. Here the CDR3 DNA reads TGCGCCAGCAGCGCAAGCGGGAGTCAGGCAGATACGCAGTATTTT. It is translated as CASSASGSQADTQYF.

This clone was counted only a few times. The chain combines TRBV7-8 with TRBJ2-3, with a possible D match to TRBD2 (6 bases). The germline V gene encodes CDR1 SGHVS and CDR2 FQNEAQ. V was trimmed by 1 base and J by 2 bases, leaving 13 bases between them. CDR3 size: 16 residues. The CDR3 spells CASSLGRELYTDTQYF. The DNA for the CDR3 is TGTGCCAGCAGCTTAGGGAGGGAACTTTACACAGATACGCAGTATTTT.

Notes on this clone: The same CDR3 is also encoded by other DNA sequences in this sample. The V and J genes are TRBV18 and TRBJ2-7; perhaps TRBD2 as D (6 bases). V lost 3 bases, J lost 2 bases, and 11 bases lay in between. From germline, CDR1 is KGHSH and CDR2 LQKENI. This CDR3 is 14 amino acids long. The CDR3 region has the DNA TGTGCCAGCTCACCTGGGACTGAACCCTACGAGCAGTACTTC. Its translation: CASSPGTEPYEQYF.

This clone was counted at least ten times. The chain couples TRBV2 to TRBJ2-3; D could derive from TRBD1 or TRBD2 (6 bases each). CDR1 and CDR2 from the germline V gene are SNHLY and FYNNEI. The germline V and J ends were trimmed by 3 bases and 2 bases, with 12 bases remaining between them. The CDR3 consists of 15 residues. CDR3 DNA: TGTGCCAGCAGTGATGAGGGGGGCTTCACAGATACGCAGTATTTT. Translated, it gives CASSDEGGFTDTQYF.

This sequence joins TRBV29-1 and TRBJ2-7; 12 bases map to TRBD2. With V trimmed by 4 bases and J by 0 bases, 1 base remained unmatched. This CDR3 has 14 residues. Per germline, CDR1 SQVTM and CDR2 ANQGSEA. The chain's CDR3 is CSVGTSGASYEQYF. CDR3 coding DNA: TGCAGCGTTGGGACTAGCGGGGCCTCCTACGAGCAGTACTTC.

This clone was seen a handful of times. This chain joins TRBV18 and TRBJ1-2; weak D call: TRBD1 (5 bases). This CDR3 contains 14 residues. Trimming pared 3 bases from V and 3 bases from J, leaving 11 bases between. CDR1 and CDR2 from the germline V gene are KGHSH and LQKENI. The CDR3 protein is CASSPLRDDYGYTF. The CDR3 DNA is TGTGCCAGCTCACCCCTCCGGGACGACTATGGCTACACCTTC.

The genes are TRBV10-1 and TRBJ2-5; TRBD2 might be the D (6 bases). CDR3 length: 17 amino acids. Germline V gene sequence: CDR1 WNHNN, CDR2 SYGVQD (reference sequence). Trimming cost V 0 bases and J 4 bases, with 18 bases left between them. The CDR3 sequence is CASSESTLGWGVETQYF. The CDR3 coding sequence is TGCGCCAGCAGTGAGTCGACTCTAGGGTGGGGGGTAGAGACCCAGTACTTC.

The chain combines TRBV30 with TRBJ2-1; 11 bases match TRBD2. The CDR3 has 13 amino acids. V shed 1 base and J 9 bases; nucleotides not matched to a gene: 2. CDR1 and CDR2 (germline): GTSNPN, SVGIG (reference sequence). DNA of the CDR3: TGTGCCTGGAGTGGACTAGCGGGAATTGAGCAGTTCTTC. The encoded protein is CAWSGLAGIEQFF. Complete variable domain (other parts from reference TRBV30 and TRBJ2-1): SQTIHQWPATLVQPVGSPLSLECTVEGTSNPNLYWYRQAAGRGLQLLFYSVGIGQISSEVPQNLSASRPQDRQFILSSKKLLLSDSGFYLCAWSGLAGIEQFFGPGTRLTVL.

This chain uses TRBV28 with TRBJ1-1; D is perhaps TRBD1 (5 bases). V gave up 7 bases and J gave up 0 bases, with 18 bases separating them. The CDR3 is made up of 16 amino acids. Germline CDR1 is MDHEN and CDR2 is SYDVKM. The CDR3 DNA reads as TGTGCCAGCATAGTCAAAAGGGGACGAATGAACACTGAAGCTTTCTTT. Protein product: CASIVKRGRMNTEAFF.

The genes are TRBV7-3 and TRBJ2-1, with TRBD1 matching 8 bases. From germline, CDR1 is SGHTA and CDR2 FQGTGA. With V trimmed by 5 bases and J by 8 bases, 8 bases remained unmatched. The CDR3 is made up of 14 amino acids. The CDR3 is CASSPTATGDEQFF. CDR3 bases: TGTGCCAGCAGCCCGACGGCGACAGGGGATGAGCAGTTCTTC.